A selection of T cell receptor beta chains follows, all from one sample in a study of control samples from healthy donors and cancer patients. Sequenced by immunoSEQ multiplex PCR; TCRdb stores in-frame clones only, minus some. The sample contains roughly 88,000 clones, approximately 91% of which appear only once. Source material: blood. These receptors were collected from a woman younger than 45 in good health. CDR3s include the opening cysteine and the closing phenylalanine or tryptophan. Fields, in order: V gene, D gene, J gene, clone size, CDR3 protein, CDR3 DNA. D genes are given only for firm matches. Size tells how often a clone was seen (once, few, many) or the class of an expanded clone, and some rows leave it out.

V gene: TRBV25-1
D gene: TRBD2
J gene: TRBJ2-7
clone size: -
CDR3 protein: CASSEWGGLTYEQYF
CDR3 DNA: TGTGCCAGCAGTGAATGGGGAGGGTTGACATACGAGCAGTACTTC

V gene: TRBV29-1
D gene: -
J gene: TRBJ2-1
clone size: -
CDR3 protein: CSVDHRGGKFNEQFF
CDR3 DNA: TGCAGCGTTGATCATAGAGGGGGAAAGTTCAATGAGCAGTTCTTC

V gene: TRBV19
D gene: -
J gene: TRBJ2-1
clone size: once
CDR3 protein: CASSINSYNEQFF
CDR3 DNA: TGTGCCAGTAGTATAAACTCCTACAATGAGCAGTTCTTC

V gene: TRBV7-3
D gene: TRBD1
J gene: TRBJ2-2
clone size: -
CDR3 protein: CASSLNSGFMGQGDTGELFF
CDR3 DNA: TGTGCCAGCAGCTTAAATTCTGGTTTTATGGGACAGGGGGACACCGGGGAGCTGTTTTTT

V gene: TRBV10-3
D gene: -
J gene: TRBJ2-7
clone size: once
CDR3 protein: CAIKENYEQYF
CDR3 DNA: TGTGCCATCAAGGAAAATTACGAGCAGTACTTC

V gene: TRBV4-2
D gene: -
J gene: TRBJ2-7
clone size: -
CDR3 protein: CASSQRDGTYEQYF
CDR3 DNA: TGTGCCAGCAGCCAACGGGACGGTACCTACGAGCAGTACTTC

V gene: TRBV5-6
D gene: TRBD2
J gene: TRBJ2-3
clone size: -
CDR3 protein: CASSGRGSGASTDTQYF
CDR3 DNA: TGTGCCAGCAGCGGCAGGGGTAGCGGGGCTAGCACAGATACGCAGTATTTT

V gene: TRBV2
D gene: -
J gene: TRBJ1-4
clone size: -
CDR3 protein: CASSEESLANEKLFF
CDR3 DNA: TGTGCCAGCAGTGAAGAAAGCTTGGCTAATGAAAAACTGTTTTTT

V gene: TRBV29-1
D gene: TRBD2
J gene: TRBJ2-7
clone size: -
CDR3 protein: CSVLKLRLAGGPQRYEQYF
CDR3 DNA: TGCAGCGTTCTTAAACTCCGACTAGCGGGAGGCCCTCAAAGGTACGAGCAGTACTTC

V gene: TRBV28
D gene: TRBD1
J gene: TRBJ1-5
clone size: once
CDR3 protein: CASSRDRGFNQPQHF
CDR3 DNA: TGTGCCAGCAGCCGGGACAGGGGGTTTAACCAGCCCCAGCATTTT

V gene: TRBV29-1
D gene: -
J gene: TRBJ1-2
clone size: -
CDR3 protein: CSVVQGQNYGYTF
CDR3 DNA: TGCAGCGTTGTCCAGGGCCAAAACTATGGCTACACCTTC

V gene: TRBV10-1
D gene: TRBD1
J gene: TRBJ1-2
clone size: -
CDR3 protein: CASSAGTGGFGYTF
CDR3 DNA: TGCGCCAGCAGTGCCGGGACAGGGGGCTTTGGCTACACCTTC

V gene: TRBV6-5
D gene: TRBD1
J gene: TRBJ2-7
clone size: -
CDR3 protein: CASSGTGQKREQYF
CDR3 DNA: TGTGCCAGCAGCGGGACAGGGCAAAAGCGGGAGCAGTACTTC

V gene: TRBV6-6
D gene: -
J gene: TRBJ1-1
clone size: -
CDR3 protein: CASTSVGRRSEGAFF
CDR3 DNA: TGTGCCAGCACCTCCGTAGGTCGTAGATCTGAGGGAGCTTTCTTT

V gene: TRBV4-2
D gene: -
J gene: TRBJ2-5
clone size: -
CDR3 protein: CASSQGGLQETQYF
CDR3 DNA: TGTGCCAGCAGCCAAGGGGGTCTCCAAGAGACCCAGTACTTC

V gene: TRBV19
D gene: TRBD1
J gene: TRBJ1-1
clone size: -
CDR3 protein: CASSIGTGGLMNTEAFF
CDR3 DNA: TGTGCCAGTAGTATAGGAACAGGGGGGCTCATGAACACTGAAGCTTTCTTT